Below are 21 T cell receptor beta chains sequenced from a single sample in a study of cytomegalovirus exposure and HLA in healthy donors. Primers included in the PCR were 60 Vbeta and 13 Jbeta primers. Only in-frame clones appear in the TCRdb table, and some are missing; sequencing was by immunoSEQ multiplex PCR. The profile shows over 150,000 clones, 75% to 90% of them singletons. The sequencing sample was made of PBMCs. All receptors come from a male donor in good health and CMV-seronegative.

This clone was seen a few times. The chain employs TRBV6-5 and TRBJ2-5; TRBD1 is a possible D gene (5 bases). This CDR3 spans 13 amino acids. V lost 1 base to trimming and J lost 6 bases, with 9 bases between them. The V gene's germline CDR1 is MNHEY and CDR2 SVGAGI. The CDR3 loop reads CASSYWQGQTQYF. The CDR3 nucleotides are TGTGCCAGCAGTTACTGGCAGGGCCAGACCCAGTACTTC.

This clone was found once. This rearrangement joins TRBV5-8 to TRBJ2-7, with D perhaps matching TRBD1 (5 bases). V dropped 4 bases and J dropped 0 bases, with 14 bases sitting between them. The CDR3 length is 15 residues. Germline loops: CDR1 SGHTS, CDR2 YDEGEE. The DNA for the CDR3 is TGTGCCAGCAGCCACAAGGGGTCAATCTCCTACGAGCAGTACTTC. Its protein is CASSHKGSISYEQYF. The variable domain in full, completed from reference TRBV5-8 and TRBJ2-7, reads EAGVTQSPTHLIKTRGQQATLRCSPISGHTSVYWYQQALGLGLQFLLWYDEGEERNRGNFPPRFSGRQFPNYSSELNVNALELEDSALYLCASSHKGSISYEQYFGPGTRLTVT.

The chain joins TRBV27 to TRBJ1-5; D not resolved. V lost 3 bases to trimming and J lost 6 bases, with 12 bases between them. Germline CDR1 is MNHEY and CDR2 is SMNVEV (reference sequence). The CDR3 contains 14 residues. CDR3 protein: CASSFFGLSQPQHF. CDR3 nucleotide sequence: TGTGCCAGCAGTTTTTTCGGGTTGAGTCAGCCCCAGCATTTT.

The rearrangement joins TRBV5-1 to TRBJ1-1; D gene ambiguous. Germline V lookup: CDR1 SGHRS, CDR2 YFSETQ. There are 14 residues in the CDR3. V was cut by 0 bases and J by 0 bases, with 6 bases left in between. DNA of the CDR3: TGCGCCAGCAGCTTGGCACAGATGAACACTGAAGCTTTCTTT. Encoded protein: CASSLAQMNTEAFF.

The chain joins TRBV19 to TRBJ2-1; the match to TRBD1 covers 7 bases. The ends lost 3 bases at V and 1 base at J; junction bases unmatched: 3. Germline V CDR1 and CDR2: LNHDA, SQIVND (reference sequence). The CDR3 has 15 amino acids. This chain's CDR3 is CASSIGTVSYNEQFF. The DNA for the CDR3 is TGTGCCAGTAGTATCGGGACAGTTTCCTACAATGAGCAGTTCTTC.

CDR3 loop: CASSPRQGADETQYF. DNA for the CDR3: TGTGCCAGCAGCCCCAGACAGGGGGCGGACGAGACCCAGTACTTC. This sequence joins TRBV7-2 and TRBJ2-5; TRBD1 matches at 10 bases. The V gene end was trimmed by 5 bases and the J gene end by 5 bases; junction bases not matched to a gene: 8. The germline CDR1 and CDR2 sequences are SGHTA and FQGNSA. The CDR3 loop spans 15 amino acids.

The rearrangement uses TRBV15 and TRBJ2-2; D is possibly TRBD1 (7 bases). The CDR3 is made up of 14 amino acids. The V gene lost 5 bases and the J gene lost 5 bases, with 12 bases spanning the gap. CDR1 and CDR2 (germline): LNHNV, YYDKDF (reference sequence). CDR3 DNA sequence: TGTGCCACCAGCGGGCAGGGGGGTACCGGGGAGCTGTTTTTT. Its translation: CATSGQGGTGELFF.

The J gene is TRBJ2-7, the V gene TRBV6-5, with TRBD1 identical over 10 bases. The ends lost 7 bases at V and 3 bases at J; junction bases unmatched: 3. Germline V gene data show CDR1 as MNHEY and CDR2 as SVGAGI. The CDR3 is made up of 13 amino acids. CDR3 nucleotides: TGTGCCAGCAAGGGACAGGGGATCTACGAGCAGTACTTC. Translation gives CASKGQGIYEQYF.

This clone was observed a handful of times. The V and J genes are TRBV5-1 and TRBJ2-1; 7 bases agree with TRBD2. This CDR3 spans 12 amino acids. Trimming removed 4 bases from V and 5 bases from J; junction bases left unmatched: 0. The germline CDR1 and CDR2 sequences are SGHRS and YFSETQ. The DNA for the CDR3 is TGCGCCAGCAGCCGGGAGGACAATGAGCAGTTCTTC. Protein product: CASSREDNEQFF.

The CDR3 is CASSPGVFTEAFF. The CDR3, as DNA: TGTGCCAGTAGTCCGGGAGTGTTTACTGAAGCTTTCTTT. The V gene is TRBV19, the J gene TRBJ1-1; D gene ambiguous. V was clipped by 5 bases and J by 5 bases, with 12 bases between them. This CDR3 comprises 13 residues. Per the germline V gene, CDR1 is LNHDA and CDR2 is SQIVND (reference sequence). Full variable domain (outside the CDR3, taken from reference TRBV19 and TRBJ1-1): DGGITQSPKYLFRKEGQNVTLSCEQNLNHDAMYWYRQDPGQGLRLIYYSQIVNDFQKGDIAEGYSVSREKKESFPLTVTSAQKNPTAFYLCASSPGVFTEAFFGQGTRLTVV.

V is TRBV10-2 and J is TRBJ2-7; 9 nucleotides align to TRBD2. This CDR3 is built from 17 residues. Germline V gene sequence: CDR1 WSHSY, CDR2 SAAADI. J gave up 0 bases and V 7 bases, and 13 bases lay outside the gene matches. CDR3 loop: CASTESGGSFYSYEQYF. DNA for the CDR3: TGCGCCAGCACCGAGAGCGGGGGGAGCTTTTACTCCTACGAGCAGTACTTC.

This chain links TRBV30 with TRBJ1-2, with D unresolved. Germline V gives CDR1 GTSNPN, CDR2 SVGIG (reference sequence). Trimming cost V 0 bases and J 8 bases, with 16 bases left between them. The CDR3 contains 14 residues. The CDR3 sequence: CAWSVLDLGQGYTF. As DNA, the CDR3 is TGTGCCTGGAGTGTCCTGGACTTGGGCCAGGGCTACACCTTC.

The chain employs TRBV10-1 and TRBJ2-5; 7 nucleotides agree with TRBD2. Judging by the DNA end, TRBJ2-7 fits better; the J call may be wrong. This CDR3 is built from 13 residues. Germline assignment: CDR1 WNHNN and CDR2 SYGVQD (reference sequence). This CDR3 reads CASRAGLSDEQYF. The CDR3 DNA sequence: TGCGCCAGCAGAGCGGGGCTCAGCGACGAGCAGTACTTC.

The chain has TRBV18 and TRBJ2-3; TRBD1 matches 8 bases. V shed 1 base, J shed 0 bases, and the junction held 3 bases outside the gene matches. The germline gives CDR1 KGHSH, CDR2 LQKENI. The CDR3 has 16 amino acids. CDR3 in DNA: TGTGCCAGCTCACCACGAGGGACAGGTAGCACAGATACGCAGTATTTT. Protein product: CASSPRGTGSTDTQYF.

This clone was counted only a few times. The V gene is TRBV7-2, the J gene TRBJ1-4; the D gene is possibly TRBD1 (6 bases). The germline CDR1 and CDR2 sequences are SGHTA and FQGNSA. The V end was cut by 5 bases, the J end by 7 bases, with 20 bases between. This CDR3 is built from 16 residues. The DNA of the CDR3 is TGTGCCAGCAGCCCCATGGGCCAGGGAGGGGGTGAAAAACTGTTTTTT. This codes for CASSPMGQGGGEKLFF.

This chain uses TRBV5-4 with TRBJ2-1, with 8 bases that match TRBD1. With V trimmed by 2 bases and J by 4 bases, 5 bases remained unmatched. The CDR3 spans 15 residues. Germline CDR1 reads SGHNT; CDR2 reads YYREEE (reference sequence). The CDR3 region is CASSFEDRAYNEQFF. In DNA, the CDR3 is TGTGCCAGCAGCTTCGAGGACAGGGCGTACAATGAGCAGTTCTTC.

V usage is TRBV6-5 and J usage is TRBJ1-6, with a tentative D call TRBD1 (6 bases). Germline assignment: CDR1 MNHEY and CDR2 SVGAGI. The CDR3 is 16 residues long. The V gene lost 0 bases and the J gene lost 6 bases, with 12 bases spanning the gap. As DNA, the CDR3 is TGTGCCAGCAGTTACTCGGCGGGGGGCCGTAATTCACCCCTCCACTTT. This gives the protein CASSYSAGGRNSPLHF.

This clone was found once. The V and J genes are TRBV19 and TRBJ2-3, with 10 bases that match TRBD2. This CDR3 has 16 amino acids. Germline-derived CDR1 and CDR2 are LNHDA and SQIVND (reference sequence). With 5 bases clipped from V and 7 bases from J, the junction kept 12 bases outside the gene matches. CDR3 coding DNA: TGTGCCAGTAGTTACAGAGCGGGGGGGCTAATGAATACGCAGTATTTT. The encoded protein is CASSYRAGGLMNTQYF.

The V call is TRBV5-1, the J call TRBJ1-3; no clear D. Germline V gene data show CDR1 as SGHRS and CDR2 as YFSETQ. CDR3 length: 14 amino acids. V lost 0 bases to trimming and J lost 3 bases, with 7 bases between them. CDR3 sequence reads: CASSLGGIGNTIYF. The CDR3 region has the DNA TGCGCCAGCAGCTTGGGAGGGATTGGAAACACCATATATTTT.

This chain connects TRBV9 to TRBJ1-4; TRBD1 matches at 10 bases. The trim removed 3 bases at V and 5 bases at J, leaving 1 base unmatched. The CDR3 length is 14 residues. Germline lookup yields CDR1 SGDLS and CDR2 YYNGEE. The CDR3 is CASSAGQGNEKLFF. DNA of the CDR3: TGTGCCAGCAGCGCGGGACAGGGGAATGAAAAACTGTTTTTT.

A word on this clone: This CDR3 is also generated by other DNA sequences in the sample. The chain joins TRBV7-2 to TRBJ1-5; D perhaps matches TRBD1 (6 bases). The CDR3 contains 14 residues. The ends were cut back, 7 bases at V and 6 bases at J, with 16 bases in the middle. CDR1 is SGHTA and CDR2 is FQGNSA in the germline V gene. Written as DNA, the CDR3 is TGTGCCAGCAATAAACAGGGAAATCTTCAGCCCCAGCATTTT. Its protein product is CASNKQGNLQPQHF.